This is a list of T cell receptor beta chains from one sample in a study of cytomegalovirus exposure and HLA in healthy donors. Clones were sequenced by immunoSEQ multiplex PCR, and TCRdb holds only the in-frame ones, with some missing. The sample totals just over 20,000 clones. Sequenced sample: PBMCs. These receptors were obtained from a man aged 55 to 70 in good health and CMV-seropositive. Both conserved end residues are part of each CDR3. The D gene is left open where the match is weak.

TRBJ2-3 TRBD2 TRBV5-1 CASSLEASGSPVDTQYF TGCGCCAGCAGCTTGGAGGCTAGCGGGAGTCCCGTAGATACGCAGTATTTT
TRBJ2-7 - TRBV29-1 CSAHSSAYEQYF TGCAGCGCCCATAGTTCGGCCTACGAGCAGTACTTC
TRBJ2-7 - TRBV6-6 CASSYSRGTYEQYF TGTGCCAGCAGTTACTCCCGGGGGACCTACGAGCAGTACTTC
TRBJ2-3 TRBD1 TRBV7-9 CASSWTGGGDTQYF TGTGCCAGCAGCTGGACAGGAGGTGGAGATACGCAGTATTTT
TRBJ1-5 TRBD1 TRBV18 CASSPAGDRENQPQHF TGTGCCAGCTCACCCGCGGGGGACAGGGAGAATCAGCCCCAGCATTTT
TRBJ2-7 TRBD2 TRBV5-1 CASSLMAGGTYEQYF TGCGCCAGCAGCTTGATGGCGGGAGGGACCTACGAGCAGTACTTC
TRBJ1-2 - TRBV5-1 CASNSGDRNYGYTF TGCGCCAGCAACTCAGGGGATCGTAACTATGGCTACACCTTC
TRBJ2-7 TRBD1 TRBV5-1 CASTRGQGAYEQYF TGCGCCAGCACCCGCGGACAGGGGGCCTACGAGCAGTACTTC
TRBJ1-2 TRBD1 TRBV5-6 CASSLSVTGVGYTF TGTGCCAGCAGCTTGTCGGTGACAGGGGTCGGCTACACCTTC
TRBJ1-5 TRBD1 TRBV5-1 CASSLRQGAQPQHF TGCGCCAGCAGCTTGCGCCAGGGGGCCCAGCCCCAGCATTTT
TRBJ2-2 - TRBV6-6 CASTPDWSTGELFF TGTGCCAGCACTCCAGACTGGAGCACCGGGGAGCTGTTTTTT
TRBJ2-7 - TRBV6-5 CASRAGLSSYEQYF TGTGCCAGCAGGGCGGGGCTTAGCTCCTACGAGCAGTACTTC
TRBJ2-7 - TRBV18 CASSPGAGGGNEQYF TGTGCCAGCTCCCCCGGGGCAGGGGGAGGAAACGAGCAGTACTTC
TRBJ2-1 TRBD2 TRBV19 CASKRLAGVNEQFF TGTGCCAGTAAGCGGCTAGCGGGAGTCAATGAGCAGTTCTTC
TRBJ1-3 - TRBV10-3 CAIRPTGHGNTIYF TGTGCCATCAGGCCGACAGGCCACGGAAACACCATATATTTT
TRBJ1-2 TRBD1 TRBV19 CASSISDRGVGYTF TGTGCCAGTAGTATTTCCGACAGGGGAGTTGGCTACACCTTC
TRBJ1-2 - TRBV5-1 CASRLGAGPGGYTF TGCGCCAGCAGGCTTGGAGCGGGGCCGGGAGGCTACACCTTC
TRBJ1-1 TRBD1 TRBV7-2 CASSSGNRGGTEAFF TGTGCCAGCAGCTCAGGAAACAGGGGAGGAACTGAAGCTTTCTTT
TRBJ2-7 TRBD1 TRBV7-9 CASRAGTGSSYEQYF TGTGCCAGCAGGGCCGGGACAGGGAGCTCCTACGAGCAGTACTTC
TRBJ1-4 TRBD1 TRBV5-1 CASSLVGTGEEKLFF TGCGCCAGCAGCTTGGTCGGGACAGGGGAAGAAAAACTGTTTTTT
TRBJ2-7 - TRBV6-5 CASSNGFYYEQYF TGTGCCAGCAGTAACGGGTTCTACTACGAGCAGTACTTC
TRBJ1-2 TRBD1 TRBV2 CATRGALGYTF TGTGCCACCAGGGGGGCCCTCGGCTACACCTTC
TRBJ1-1 - TRBV14 CASSQDQNTEAFF TGTGCCAGCAGCCAAGATCAGAACACTGAAGCTTTCTTT
TRBJ2-7 TRBD1 TRBV5-6 CASSLGGTAYEQYF TGTGCCAGCAGCTTGGGAGGGACAGCCTACGAGCAGTACTTC
TRBJ2-5 - TRBV18 CASSPRAEGLTQYF TGTGCCAGCTCACCAAGGGCTGAGGGACTGACCCAGTACTTC
TRBJ2-7 - TRBV30 CAWSLLGYEQYF TGTGCCTGGAGTCTCCTAGGTTACGAGCAGTACTTC
TRBJ2-7 - TRBV7-8 CASGETYEQYF TGTGCCAGCGGGGAGACCTACGAGCAGTACTTC
TRBJ1-2 TRBD1 TRBV13 CASSFADRVVGYGYTF TGTGCCAGCAGCTTCGCCGACAGGGTCGTAGGCTATGGCTACACCTTC
TRBJ1-1 - TRBV27 CASRGPNQPFF TGTGCCAGCCGAGGGCCCAACCAGCCTTTCTTT
TRBJ2-7 - TRBV4-2 CASSQEPSGTYEQYF TGTGCCAGCAGCCAAGAGCCCAGCGGCACCTACGAGCAGTACTTC
TRBJ2-1 TRBD2 TRBV5-4 CASSLGGLAEYNEQFF TGTGCCAGCAGCCTGGGGGGACTAGCGGAATACAATGAGCAGTTCTTC
TRBJ2-2 - TRBV30 CAWSVLAGELFF TGTGCCTGGAGTGTACTCGCCGGGGAGCTGTTTTTT
TRBJ1-1 TRBD1 TRBV4-2 CASSQDGTVDTEAFF TGTGCCAGCAGCCAAGATGGGACAGTCGACACTGAAGCTTTCTTT
TRBJ2-7 TRBD1 TRBV5-8 CASSLRTGSREQYF TGTGCCAGCAGCCTAAGGACAGGGAGTCGGGAGCAGTACTTC
TRBJ2-5 TRBD2 TRBV2 CASSTGLAGGGETQYF TGTGCCAGCAGTACGGGACTAGCGGGAGGGGGGGAGACCCAGTACTTC
TRBJ2-3 TRBD1 TRBV5-1 CASSQGDPRTDTQYF TGCGCCAGCAGCCAGGGGGACCCTCGCACAGATACGCAGTATTTT